Given below is one TCR beta chain in context. Its cognate antigen is unknown. The study sampled nominally healthy donors, though unrecorded immune exposures were likely. The data originate from a study of cytomegalovirus exposure and HLA in healthy donors. Broader study findings: More clonal expansion characterized HLA-associated TCR beta chains than equally common others in a later analysis.

The PCR employed 60 Vbeta primers together with 13 Jbeta primers. Sequenced by immunoSEQ multiplex PCR; TCRdb stores in-frame clones only, minus some. The table lists under 150,000 clones, about 64% of them singletons. From germline, CDR1 is MNHEY and CDR2 SMNVEV (reference sequence). The V end was cut by 7 bases, the J end by 4 bases, with 12 bases between. The CDR3 contains 13 residues. Sequencing input: PBMCs. The sequence came from a man aged 55 to 70 in good health and CMV-seronegative. This rearrangement joins TRBV27 to TRBJ2-3; D remains ambiguous. The CDR3 nucleotides read TGTGCCAGCACCCCCAATCGCGCAGATACGCAGTATTTT. It specifies CASTPNRADTQYF.